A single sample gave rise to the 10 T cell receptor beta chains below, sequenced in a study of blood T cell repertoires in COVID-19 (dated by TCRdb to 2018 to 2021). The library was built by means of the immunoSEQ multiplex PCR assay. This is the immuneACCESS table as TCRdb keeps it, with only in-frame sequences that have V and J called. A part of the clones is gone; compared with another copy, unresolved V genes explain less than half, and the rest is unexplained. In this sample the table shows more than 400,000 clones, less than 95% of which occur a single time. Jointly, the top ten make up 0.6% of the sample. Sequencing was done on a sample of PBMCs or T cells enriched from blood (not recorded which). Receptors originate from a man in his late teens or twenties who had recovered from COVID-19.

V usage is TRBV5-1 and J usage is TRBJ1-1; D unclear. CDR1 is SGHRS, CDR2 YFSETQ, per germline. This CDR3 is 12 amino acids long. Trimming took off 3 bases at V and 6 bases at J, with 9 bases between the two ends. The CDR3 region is CASSYGVSEAFF. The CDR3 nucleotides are TGCGCCAGCAGCTATGGAGTGTCTGAAGCTTTCTTT.

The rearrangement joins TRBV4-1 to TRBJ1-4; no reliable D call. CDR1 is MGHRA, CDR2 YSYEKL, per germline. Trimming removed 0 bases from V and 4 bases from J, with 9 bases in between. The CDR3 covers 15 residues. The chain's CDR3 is CASSQDTVNNEKLFF. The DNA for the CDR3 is TGCGCCAGCAGCCAAGATACAGTGAATAATGAAAAACTGTTTTTT.

The DNA of the CDR3 is TGTGCCAGCAGCCAAGTATCCTATTATGGCTACACCTTC. Translation: CASSQVSYYGYTF. The chain combines TRBV3-1 (or the pseudogene TRBV3-2) with TRBJ1-2; no clear D. The V gene lost 1 base and the J gene lost 5 bases, with 8 bases spanning the gap. Looked up from germline, CDR1 is LGHDT and CDR2 is YNNKEL (reference sequence). This CDR3 comprises 13 residues.

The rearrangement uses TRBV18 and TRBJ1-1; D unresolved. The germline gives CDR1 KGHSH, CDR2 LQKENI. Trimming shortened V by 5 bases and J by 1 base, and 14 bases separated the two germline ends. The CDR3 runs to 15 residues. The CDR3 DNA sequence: TGTGCCAGCTCATATATAGCCCTAGGGAACACTGAAGCTTTCTTT. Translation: CASSYIALGNTEAFF.

DNA for the CDR3: TGTGCCAGCAGCTACTTAGCGGGAGCTTACAATGAGCAGTTCTTC. This gives the protein CASSYLAGAYNEQFF. The chain is built from TRBV7-6 and TRBJ2-1; 9 nucleotides match TRBD2. V lost 4 bases to trimming and J lost 4 bases; unmatched junction nucleotides: 5. Germline V CDR1 and CDR2: SGHVS, FNYEAQ. The CDR3 has 15 residues.

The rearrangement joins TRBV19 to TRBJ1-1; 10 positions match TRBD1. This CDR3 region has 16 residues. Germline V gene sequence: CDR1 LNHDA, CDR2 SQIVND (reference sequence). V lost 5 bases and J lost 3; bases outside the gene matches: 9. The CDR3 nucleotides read TGTGCCAGTAGTGCTCACCGGGACAGGGGACACACTGAAGCTTTCTTT. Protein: CASSAHRDRGHTEAFF.

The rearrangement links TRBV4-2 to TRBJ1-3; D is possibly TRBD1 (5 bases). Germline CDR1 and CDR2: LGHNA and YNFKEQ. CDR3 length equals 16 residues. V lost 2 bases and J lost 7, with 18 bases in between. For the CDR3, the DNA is TGTGCCAGCAGCCAATCACCAACCCGGGGGGAGAACACCATATATTTT. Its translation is CASSQSPTRGENTIYF.

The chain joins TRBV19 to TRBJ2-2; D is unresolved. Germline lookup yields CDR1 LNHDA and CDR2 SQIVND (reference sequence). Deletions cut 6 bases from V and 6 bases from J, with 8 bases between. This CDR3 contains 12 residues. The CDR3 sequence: CASRLPAGELFF. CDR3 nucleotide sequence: TGTGCCAGTAGGCTCCCGGCCGGGGAGCTGTTTTTT. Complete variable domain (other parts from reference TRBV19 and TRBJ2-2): DGGITQSPKYLFRKEGQNVTLSCEQNLNHDAMYWYRQDPGQGLRLIYYSQIVNDFQKGDIAEGYSVSREKKESFPLTVTSAQKNPTAFYLCASRLPAGELFFGEGSRLTVL.

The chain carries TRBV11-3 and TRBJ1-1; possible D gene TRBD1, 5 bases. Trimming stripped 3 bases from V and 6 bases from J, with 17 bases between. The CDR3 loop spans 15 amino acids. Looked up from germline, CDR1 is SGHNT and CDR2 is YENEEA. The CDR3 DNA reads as TGTGCCAGCAGCTTGGGGGAGGGGCGCAGCCCTGAAGCTTTCTTT. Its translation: CASSLGEGRSPEAFF. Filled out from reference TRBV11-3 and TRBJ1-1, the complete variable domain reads EAGVVQSPRYKIIEKKQPVAFWCNPISGHNTLYWYLQNLGQGPELLIRYENEEAVDDSQLPKDRFSAERLKGVDSTLKIQPAELGDSAVYLCASSLGEGRSPEAFFGQGTRLTVV.

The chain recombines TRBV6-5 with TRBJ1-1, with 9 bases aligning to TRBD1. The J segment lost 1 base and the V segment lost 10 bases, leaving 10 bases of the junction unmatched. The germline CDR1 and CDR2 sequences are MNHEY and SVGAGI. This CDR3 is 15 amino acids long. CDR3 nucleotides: TGTGCCACTGAAGAGTGGGACAGGGCGAACACTGAAGCTTTCTTT. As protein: CATEEWDRANTEAFF.